Listed below are T cell receptor beta chains from one sample, sequenced in a study of T cells expressing NK-cell markers. TCRdb reanalyzed the 5' RACE reads and collapses them to one entry per CDR3 protein, without DNA. The table lists tens of thousands of distinct CDR3 sequences. The specimen was blood T cells: a sorted CD56 or NKG2C T cell subset, CD4+ or CD8+ T cells, or bulk PBMC T cells (not recorded which). The receptors originated from a man aged 18-69 years in good health. The CDR3 runs from the conserved cysteine through the conserved F or W. Size tells how often a clone was seen (once, few, many) or the class of an expanded clone, and some rows leave it out.

j_gene: TRBJ1-1; v_gene: TRBV20-1; abundance: -; CDR3aa: CSARDLRGRGGSTEAFF
j_gene: TRBJ1-5; v_gene: TRBV10-2; abundance: -; CDR3aa: CASSGGGISQPQHF
j_gene: TRBJ1-1; v_gene: TRBV11-1; abundance: -; CDR3aa: CASSLAVGTEAFF
j_gene: TRBJ1-2; v_gene: TRBV28; abundance: -; CDR3aa: CASSSSGSEGYTF
j_gene: TRBJ2-7; v_gene: TRBV18; abundance: -; CDR3aa: CASSPQVGRSHEQYF
j_gene: TRBJ2-1; v_gene: TRBV29-1; abundance: -; CDR3aa: CSVGTSDHNEQFF
j_gene: TRBJ2-3; v_gene: TRBV5-6; abundance: -; CDR3aa: CASSPGLFTDTQYF
j_gene: TRBJ2-1; v_gene: TRBV24-1; abundance: -; CDR3aa: CATSDNDRALSSYNEQFF
j_gene: TRBJ2-1; v_gene: TRBV24-1; abundance: -; CDR3aa: CATSDLISSYTYNEQFF
j_gene: TRBJ1-4; v_gene: TRBV4-2; abundance: -; CDR3aa: CASSQETGGTWNEKLFF
j_gene: TRBJ2-1; v_gene: TRBV9; abundance: -; CDR3aa: CASSVDGRSSYNEQFF
j_gene: TRBJ2-3; v_gene: TRBV11-2; abundance: -; CDR3aa: CASSSPRGLAGNADTQYF
j_gene: TRBJ2-7; v_gene: TRBV20-1; abundance: -; CDR3aa: CSAEYLIQGNYEQYF
j_gene: TRBJ2-2; v_gene: TRBV29-1; abundance: -; CDR3aa: CSVPGTGDAGELFF
j_gene: TRBJ2-7; v_gene: TRBV5-1; abundance: -; CDR3aa: CASSLSGPYEQYF
j_gene: TRBJ2-6; v_gene: TRBV5-1; abundance: -; CDR3aa: CASSLVPSGANVLTF
j_gene: TRBJ2-3; v_gene: TRBV28; abundance: -; CDR3aa: CASSLSGADTQYF
j_gene: TRBJ2-2; v_gene: TRBV5-6; abundance: -; CDR3aa: CASSLLSGELFF
j_gene: TRBJ2-7; v_gene: TRBV5-4; abundance: -; CDR3aa: CASSPDRGPYEQYF
j_gene: TRBJ2-7; v_gene: TRBV3-1; abundance: -; CDR3aa: CASSPQPSTREQYF
j_gene: TRBJ1-2; v_gene: TRBV18; abundance: -; CDR3aa: CASSPRGQGAGYTF
j_gene: TRBJ1-2; v_gene: TRBV9; abundance: -; CDR3aa: CASSVEGRTNYGYTF
j_gene: TRBJ1-2; v_gene: TRBV15; abundance: -; CDR3aa: CATSRDTHYGYTF
j_gene: TRBJ1-1; v_gene: TRBV2; abundance: -; CDR3aa: CASSADSFTEAFF
j_gene: TRBJ1-1; v_gene: TRBV7-6; abundance: -; CDR3aa: CASSAVGGSEAFF
j_gene: TRBJ1-5; v_gene: TRBV20-1; abundance: -; CDR3aa: CSARVAGGGPQHF
j_gene: TRBJ2-1; v_gene: TRBV18; abundance: -; CDR3aa: CASSPSLTTSYNEQFF
j_gene: TRBJ2-3; v_gene: TRBV15; abundance: -; CDR3aa: CATSARRGEGTQYF
j_gene: TRBJ2-3; v_gene: TRBV12-3/TRBV12-4; abundance: -; CDR3aa: CASSSSGTRTQYF
j_gene: TRBJ1-2; v_gene: TRBV18; abundance: -; CDR3aa: CASSPSGVTGGYTF
j_gene: TRBJ2-5; v_gene: TRBV2; abundance: -; CDR3aa: CASSGLPPQYF
j_gene: TRBJ2-3; v_gene: TRBV6-2/TRBV6-3; abundance: -; CDR3aa: CASRYGTSGRTQYF
j_gene: TRBJ2-7; v_gene: TRBV20-1; abundance: -; CDR3aa: CSASPQRGPLEQYF
j_gene: TRBJ2-2; v_gene: TRBV12-3/TRBV12-4; abundance: large; CDR3aa: CASSFRVGGVAGELFF